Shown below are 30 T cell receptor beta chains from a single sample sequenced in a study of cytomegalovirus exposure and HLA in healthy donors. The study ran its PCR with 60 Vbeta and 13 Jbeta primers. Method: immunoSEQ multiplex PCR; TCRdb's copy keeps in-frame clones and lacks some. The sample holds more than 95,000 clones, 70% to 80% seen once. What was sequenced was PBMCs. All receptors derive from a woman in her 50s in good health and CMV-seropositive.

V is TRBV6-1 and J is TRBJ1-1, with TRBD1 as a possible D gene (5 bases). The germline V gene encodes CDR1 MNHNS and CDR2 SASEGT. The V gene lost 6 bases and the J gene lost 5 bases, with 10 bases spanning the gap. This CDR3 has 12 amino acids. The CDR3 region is CASRGGGTEAFF. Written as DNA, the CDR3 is TGTGCCAGCAGGGGGGGAGGGACTGAAGCTTTCTTT.

CDR3 sequence reads: CASSRVADTGELFF. The DNA for the CDR3 is TGCGCCAGCTCCAGGGTGGCGGACACCGGGGAGCTGTTTTTT. The chain has TRBV4-3 and TRBJ2-2, with D maybe TRBD1 (5 bases). V was shortened by 8 bases and J by 3 bases, with 13 bases between the two germline ends. The CDR3 covers 14 residues. The V gene's germline CDR1 is LGHNA and CDR2 YSLEER.

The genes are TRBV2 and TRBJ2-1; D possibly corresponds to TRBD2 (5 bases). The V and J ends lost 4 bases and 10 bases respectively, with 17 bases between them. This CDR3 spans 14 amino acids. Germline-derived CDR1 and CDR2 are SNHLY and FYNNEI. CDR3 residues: CASSGPRGVREQFF. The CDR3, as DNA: TGTGCCAGCAGTGGGCCCCGGGGTGTGCGGGAGCAGTTCTTC.

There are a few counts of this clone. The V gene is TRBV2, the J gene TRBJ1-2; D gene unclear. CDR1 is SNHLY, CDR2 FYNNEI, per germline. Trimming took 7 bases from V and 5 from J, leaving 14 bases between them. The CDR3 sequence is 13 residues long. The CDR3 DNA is TGTGCCAGCATAAGTGGTCCGAGTTATGGCTACACCTTC. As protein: CASISGPSYGYTF.

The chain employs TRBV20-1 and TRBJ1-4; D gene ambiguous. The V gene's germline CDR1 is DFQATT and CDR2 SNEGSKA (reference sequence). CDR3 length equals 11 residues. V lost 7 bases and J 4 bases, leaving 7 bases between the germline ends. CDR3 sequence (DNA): TGCAGTGTACTGATTAATGAAAAACTGTTTTTT. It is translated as CSVLINEKLFF.

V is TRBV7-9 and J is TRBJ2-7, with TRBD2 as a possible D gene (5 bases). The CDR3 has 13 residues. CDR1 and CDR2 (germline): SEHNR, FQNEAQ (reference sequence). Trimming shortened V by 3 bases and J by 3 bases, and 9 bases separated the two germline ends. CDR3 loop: CASSFGVRYEQYF. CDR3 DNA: TGTGCCAGCAGCTTCGGGGTCCGCTACGAGCAGTACTTC.

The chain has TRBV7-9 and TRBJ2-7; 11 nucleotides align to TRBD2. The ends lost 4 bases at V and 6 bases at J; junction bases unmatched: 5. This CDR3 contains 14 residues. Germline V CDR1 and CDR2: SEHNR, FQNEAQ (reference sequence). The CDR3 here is CASSSPSGGSEQYF. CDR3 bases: TGTGCCAGCAGCTCTCCTAGCGGGGGGAGCGAGCAGTACTTC.

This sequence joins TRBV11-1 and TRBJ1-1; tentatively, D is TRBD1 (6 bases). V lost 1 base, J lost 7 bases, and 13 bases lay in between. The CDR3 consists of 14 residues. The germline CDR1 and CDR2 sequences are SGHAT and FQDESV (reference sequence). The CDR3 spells CASSLGHLTGEAFF. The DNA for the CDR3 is TGTGCCAGCAGCTTAGGGCATTTGACAGGTGAAGCTTTCTTT.

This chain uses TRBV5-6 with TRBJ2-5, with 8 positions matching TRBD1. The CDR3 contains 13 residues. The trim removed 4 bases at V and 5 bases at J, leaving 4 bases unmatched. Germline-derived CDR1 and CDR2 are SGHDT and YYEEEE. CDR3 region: CASSIYRGETQYF. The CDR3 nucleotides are TGTGCCAGCAGCATCTACAGGGGGGAGACCCAGTACTTC.

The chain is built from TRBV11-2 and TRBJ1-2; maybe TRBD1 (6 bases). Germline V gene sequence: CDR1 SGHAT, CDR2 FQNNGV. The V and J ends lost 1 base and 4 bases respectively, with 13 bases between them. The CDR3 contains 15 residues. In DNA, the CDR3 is TGTGCCAGCAGCTTAGGACAGGCTGTGGGCTATGGCTACACCTTC. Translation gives CASSLGQAVGYGYTF.

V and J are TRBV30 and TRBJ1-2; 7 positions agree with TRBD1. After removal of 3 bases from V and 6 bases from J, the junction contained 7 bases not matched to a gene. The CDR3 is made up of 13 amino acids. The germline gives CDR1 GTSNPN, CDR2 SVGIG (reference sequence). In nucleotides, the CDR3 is TGTGCCTGGAGACTCCGGGACAGCGATGGCTACACCTTC. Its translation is CAWRLRDSDGYTF.

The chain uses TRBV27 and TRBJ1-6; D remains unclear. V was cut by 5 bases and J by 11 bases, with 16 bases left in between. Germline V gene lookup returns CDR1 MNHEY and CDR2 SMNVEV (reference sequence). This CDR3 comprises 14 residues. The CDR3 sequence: CASSPGGLIAPLHF. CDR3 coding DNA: TGTGCCAGCAGTCCTGGAGGCCTCATAGCACCCCTCCACTTT.

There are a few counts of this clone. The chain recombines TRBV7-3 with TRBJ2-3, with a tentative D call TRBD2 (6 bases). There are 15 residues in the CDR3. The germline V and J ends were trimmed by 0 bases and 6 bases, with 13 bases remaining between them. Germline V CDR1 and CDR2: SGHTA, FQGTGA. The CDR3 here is CASSLTVGSSDTQYF. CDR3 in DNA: TGTGCCAGCAGCTTAACGGTCGGGAGTTCTGATACGCAGTATTTT.

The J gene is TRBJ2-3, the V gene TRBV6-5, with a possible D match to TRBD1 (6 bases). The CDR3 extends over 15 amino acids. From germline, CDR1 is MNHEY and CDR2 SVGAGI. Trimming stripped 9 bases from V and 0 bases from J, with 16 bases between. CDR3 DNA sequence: TGTGCCAGTTCACCTACAGGGTATAGCACAGATACGCAGTATTTT. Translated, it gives CASSPTGYSTDTQYF.

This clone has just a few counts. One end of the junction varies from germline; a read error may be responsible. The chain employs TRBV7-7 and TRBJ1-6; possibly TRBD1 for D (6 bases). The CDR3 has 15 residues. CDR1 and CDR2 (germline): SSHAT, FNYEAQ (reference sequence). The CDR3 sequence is CASSFGQRNNSPLHF. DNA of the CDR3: TGTGCTAGCAGCTTTGGACAGCGAAATAATTCACCCCTCCACTTT.

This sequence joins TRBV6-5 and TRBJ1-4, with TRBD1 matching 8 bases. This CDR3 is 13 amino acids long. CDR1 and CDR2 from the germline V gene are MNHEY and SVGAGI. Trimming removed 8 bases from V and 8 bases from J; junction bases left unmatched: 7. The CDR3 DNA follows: TGTGCCAGCCGGACAGGGACCCGGGAAAAACTGTTTTTT. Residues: CASRTGTREKLFF.

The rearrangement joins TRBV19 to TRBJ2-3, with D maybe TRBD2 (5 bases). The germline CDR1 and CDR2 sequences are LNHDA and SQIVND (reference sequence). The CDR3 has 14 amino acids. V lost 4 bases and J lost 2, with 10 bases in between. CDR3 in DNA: TGTGCCAGTAGTAGCGGGTTATTCACAGATACGCAGTATTTT. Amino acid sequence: CASSSGLFTDTQYF.

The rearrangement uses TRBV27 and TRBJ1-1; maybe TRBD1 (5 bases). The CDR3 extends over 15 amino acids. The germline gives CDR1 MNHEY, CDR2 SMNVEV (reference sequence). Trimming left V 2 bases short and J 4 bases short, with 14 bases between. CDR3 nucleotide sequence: TGTGCCAGCAGTTTACAGGTCCCAAGGGGCACTGAAGCTTTCTTT. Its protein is CASSLQVPRGTEAFF.

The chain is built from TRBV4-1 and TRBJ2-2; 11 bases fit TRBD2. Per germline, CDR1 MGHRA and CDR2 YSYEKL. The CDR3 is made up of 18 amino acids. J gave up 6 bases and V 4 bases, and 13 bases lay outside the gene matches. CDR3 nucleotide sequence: TGCGCCAGCAGCCCCCGTCTCTTAGCGGGGGGGCCGCCCGGGGAGCTGTTTTTT. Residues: CASSPRLLAGGPPGELFF.

The CDR3 DNA is TGTGCCAGCAGCTTCCCTAGCGAGACCTCTGGGGCCAACGTCCTGACTTTC. It codes for CASSFPSETSGANVLTF. V and J are TRBV5-4 and TRBJ2-6; a possible D gene is TRBD2 (6 bases). Trimming stripped 2 bases from V and 0 bases from J, with 12 bases between. Germline lookup yields CDR1 SGHNT and CDR2 YYREEE (reference sequence). The CDR3 spans 17 residues.

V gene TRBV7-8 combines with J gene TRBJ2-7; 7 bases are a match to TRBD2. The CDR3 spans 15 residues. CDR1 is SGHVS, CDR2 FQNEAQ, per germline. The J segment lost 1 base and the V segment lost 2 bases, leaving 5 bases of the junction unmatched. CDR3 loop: CASSLLHGRSYEQYF. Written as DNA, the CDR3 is TGTGCCAGCAGCTTACTTCACGGGAGGTCCTACGAGCAGTACTTC.

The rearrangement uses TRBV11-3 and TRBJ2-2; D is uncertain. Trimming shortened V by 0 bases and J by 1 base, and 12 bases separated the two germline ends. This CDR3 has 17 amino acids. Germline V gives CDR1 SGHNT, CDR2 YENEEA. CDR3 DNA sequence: TGTGCCAGCAGCTTAGAAAGTCCCTCGGTGAACACCGGGGAGCTGTTTTTT. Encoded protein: CASSLESPSVNTGELFF.

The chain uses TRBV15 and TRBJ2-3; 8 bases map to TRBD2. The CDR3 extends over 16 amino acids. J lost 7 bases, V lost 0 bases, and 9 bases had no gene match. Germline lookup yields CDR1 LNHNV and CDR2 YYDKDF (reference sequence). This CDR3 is CATSRDQGGGTNTQYF. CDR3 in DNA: TGTGCCACCAGCAGAGATCAGGGCGGGGGGACGAATACGCAGTATTTT.

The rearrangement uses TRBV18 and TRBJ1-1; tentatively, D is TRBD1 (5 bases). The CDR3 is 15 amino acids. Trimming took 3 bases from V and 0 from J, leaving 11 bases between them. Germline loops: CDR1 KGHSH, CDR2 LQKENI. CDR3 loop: CASSPRTLMNTEAFF. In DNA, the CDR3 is TGTGCCAGCTCACCCCGGACACTTATGAACACTGAAGCTTTCTTT.

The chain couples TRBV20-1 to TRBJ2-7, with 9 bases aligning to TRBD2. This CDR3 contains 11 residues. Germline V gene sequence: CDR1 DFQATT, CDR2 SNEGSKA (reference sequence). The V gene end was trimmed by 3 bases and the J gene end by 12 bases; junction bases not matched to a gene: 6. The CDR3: CSARGGLARYF. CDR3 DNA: TGCAGTGCTAGGGGGGGACTAGCTCGGTACTTC.

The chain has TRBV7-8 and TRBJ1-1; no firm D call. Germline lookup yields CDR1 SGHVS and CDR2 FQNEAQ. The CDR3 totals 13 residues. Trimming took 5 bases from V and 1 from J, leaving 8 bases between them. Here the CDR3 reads CASSLTENTEAFF. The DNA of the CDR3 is TGTGCCAGCAGCCTAACAGAGAACACTGAAGCTTTCTTT.

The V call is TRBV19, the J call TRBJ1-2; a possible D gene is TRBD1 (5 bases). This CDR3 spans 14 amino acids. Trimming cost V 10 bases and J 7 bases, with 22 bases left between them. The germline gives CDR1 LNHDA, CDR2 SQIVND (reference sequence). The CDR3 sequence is CATARGEGSIGYTF. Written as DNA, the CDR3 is TGTGCCACCGCTCGAGGGGAGGGCTCCATTGGCTACACCTTC.

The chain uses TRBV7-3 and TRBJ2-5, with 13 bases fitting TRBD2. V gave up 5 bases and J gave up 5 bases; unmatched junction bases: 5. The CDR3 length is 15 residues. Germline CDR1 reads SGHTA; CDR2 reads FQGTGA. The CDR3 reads CASSPGTSGVETQYF. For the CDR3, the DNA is TGTGCCAGCAGCCCCGGGACTAGCGGGGTGGAGACCCAGTACTTC.

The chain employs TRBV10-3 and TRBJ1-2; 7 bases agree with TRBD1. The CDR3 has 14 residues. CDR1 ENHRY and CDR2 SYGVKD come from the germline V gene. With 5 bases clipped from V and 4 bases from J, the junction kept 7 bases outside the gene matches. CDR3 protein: CAISNRGQTYGYTF. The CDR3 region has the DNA TGTGCCATCAGTAACAGGGGCCAGACCTATGGCTACACCTTC.

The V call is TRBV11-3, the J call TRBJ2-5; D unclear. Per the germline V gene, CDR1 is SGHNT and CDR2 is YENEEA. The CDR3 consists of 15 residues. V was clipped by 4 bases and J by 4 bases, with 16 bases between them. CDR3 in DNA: TGTGCCAGCAGCTCGTACAGTGTGCCGTCAGAGACCCAGTACTTC. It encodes CASSSYSVPSETQYF.